The sequence of this T cell receptor (beta chain) was determined in a study of blood T cell repertoires in COVID-19 (dated by TCRdb to about 2020). Turning to the overall study: Collaborator samples came from the United States, Italy and Spain and covered acute and convalescent phases of COVID-19. The prospective study material was composed of cDNA or gDNA derived from T cells, B-cell-depleted T cells, or PBMCs. The dataset comprised deeply sampled blood TCRbeta repertoires from subjects exposed to, actively infected with, or recovered from COVID-19. The repertoires were released in a freely available public database intended as a resource for research on the immune response to SARS-CoV-2. The samples were drawn from two sources: the first 160 participants of the ongoing ImmuneRACE study, and 1,200 or so subjects contributed by 6 global collaborators. A de-identified subject ID, COVID-19 status, age in years and sex were almost always included in the sample metadata. HLA class I and class II types, where available, came from metadata supplied by the sample provider rather than from assay-based typing. The paper's findings and limits, for the study overall: The amount of clinical and demographic metadata varied by source and participant and was provided uncurated.

Remarks on this clone: Its recognized antigen is unknown. Per-nucleotide qualities are absent, and no much larger clonotype sits a single base away.

Participants in the prospective study were aged about 18 to 89 years, lived in 20 to 25 United States geographic areas, and enrolled through a virtual design. To assign participants to cohorts, the prospective study relied on clinical history that participants themselves reported in a screening survey and a study questionnaire. ImmuneRACE Cohort 3 recovered participants were defined by two consecutive negative NP/OP PCR tests, healthcare professional clearance, or symptom resolution. Mobile phlebotomists in the prospective study collected whole blood, serum and a nasopharyngeal or oropharyngeal swab from every participant. Additional blood draws and questionnaires over an approximately 2-month period could optionally be provided by prospective study participants. Before DNA extraction, blood samples from the prospective study were shipped at room temperature or frozen. TCRbeta CDR3 regions were amplified from genomic DNA by means of the immunoSEQ Assay, a bias-controlled multiplex PCR. The paper's data handling went like this. Within the assay, amplification of reference gene primers was used to estimate how many nucleated cells each sample contained. To quantify the absolute abundance of each unique TCRbeta CDR3 rearrangement, sequence reads were collapsed and filtered. Productive Simpson clonality was computed per sample as the square root of Simpson's diversity index over productive rearrangements. TCRdb took over this immuneACCESS table, retaining in-frame rearrangements with V and J assigned. Such tables are incomplete; in checked studies, under half of the missing clones stem from an unresolved V gene, and the remainder is unexplained. D and trimming come from the DNA, and the V and J calls and clone size come from that table. For this sample the table gives under 300,000 clones, of which 75% to 95% were detected only once. 1.9% of the sample comes from the top ten.

Its CDR3 holds 14 amino acids, cysteine through phenylalanine. The retained sequence is limited to the CDR3, 42 bases, with the frame set at the first base. V trim: 10 bases; J trim: 7 bases; unmatched bases: 10. From a lookup of the germline V gene, CDR1 and CDR2 are ENHRY and SYGVKD. The TCR comes from a woman aged 18-29 years who had recovered from COVID-19. Sequencing was done on a sample of PBMCs or T cells enriched from blood (not recorded which). The sequence joins TRBV10-3 to TRBJ2-2, with TRBD1 identical over 9 junction bases. Here the CDR3 is given as CASNKGQGGGELFF. The DNA reads as follows: TGTGCCAGTAATAAGGGACAGGGAGGCGGGGAGCTGTTTTTT.